This paragraph reports one TCR beta chain. Its target is unknown. The data are from a study of T cell responses to AZD1222 COVID-19 vaccine. Whole-study results and caveats: Reports say nearly half of spike-specific TCRs go after unmutated variant regions.

The table came from immunoSEQ multiplex PCR; TCRdb's copy has only in-frame clones and leaves some out. The sample consists of just under 35,000 clones, approximately 88% of them appearing once. Trimming cost V 4 bases and J 10 bases, with 10 bases left between them. Germline CDR1 and CDR2: MDHEN and SYDVKM. The CDR3 has 11 residues. V and J are TRBV28 and TRBJ1-1; D not certain. The input for sequencing was peripheral blood, taken on day 0 of AZD1222 vaccination. The receptor comes from an adult in good health. CDR3 bases: TGTGCCAGCAGTTCAGGAGAAATAGCTTTCTTT. Its protein is CASSSGEIAFF.